This T cell receptor beta chain stems from a study of CD8 T cells in Susac syndrome. Sequencing of TCR beta was undertaken in CD8+ and CD4+ T cells derived from blood. Per germline, CDR1 MNHEY and CDR2 SMNVEV (reference sequence). V was trimmed by 3 bases and J by 2 bases, leaving 13 bases between them. The CDR3 spans 15 residues. Random-hexamer reverse transcription was applied to roughly 0.45 to 1 ug RNA. MiXCR, run by TCRdb on the immunoSEQ multiplex PCR reads, gives a single entry per CDR3 protein. The table shows about 180,000 distinct CDR3 sequences, with about 94% occurring only once. The J gene is TRBJ2-5, the V gene TRBV27; tentative D call: TRBD2 (6 bases). Material: CD4+ T cells from PBMCs. This clonotype was sampled from a human donor with multiple sclerosis. CDR3 region: CASSFDGGPQETQYF. The CDR3 bases are TGTGCCAGCAGTTTTGACGGAGGGCCGCAAGAGACCCAGTACTTC.